This T cell receptor (beta chain) appears in the sequencing data of a study of shared clonotypes between healthy human individuals. The protocol was immunoSEQ multiplex PCR, while the TCRdb copy is restricted to in-frame clones and leaves out a portion. The sample gives some 1,600,000 clones, 98% of which show up once; 0.45% is in the top ten. Recent vaccinations or acute infections were absent in the healthy HIV-negative adult donors. Only Caucasian adults living in Nashville, Tennessee made up the donor group. From CD4+ cells came CD45RA+ naive and CD45RA-negative memory subsets. On this clone itself: Its antigen is unknown.

Findings and caveats of the study: Rarefaction indicated that sorted-subset sequencing remained incomplete although depth was large.

From germline, CDR1 is SGHTA and CDR2 FQGNSA. The CDR3 extends over 14 amino acids. V shed 7 bases and J 14 bases; nucleotides not matched to a gene: 16. The chain links TRBV7-2 to TRBJ2-1, with TRBD2 identical over 8 bases. The clonotype was recovered from a man aged 25-45 years in good health. The sequencing sample was made of naive CD4+ T cells sorted from blood. Subset given: CD45RA+ positively selected. The CDR3 nucleotides are TGTGCCAGCAACCCGGGAGGGAGGGGCCACCATAAGTTCTTC. This gives the protein CASNPGGRGHHKFF.